There are a few counts of the clone carrying this T cell receptor (beta chain). What it recognizes is unknown. Donors came from a validation cohort of over a hundred subjects, distinct from the first 666-subject cohort. V dropped 3 bases and J dropped 4; count of bases not matched to a gene: 6. The CDR3 extends over 15 amino acids. CDR1 and CDR2 from the germline V gene are SGHTS and YDEGEE. The entry originates in a study of cytomegalovirus exposure and HLA in healthy donors. Study-wide points: Reported performance of the classifier showed diagnosis of cytomegalovirus status with high specificity and sensitivity. A subsequent analysis found that TCR clusters from the first cohort also tended to co-occur in the approximately 130 validation repertoires, with approximately 95% of cluster scores above 0. The study designated roughly 150 TCR beta chains cytomegalovirus-associated.

Profiled with immunoSEQ multiplex PCR; TCRdb holds only in-frame clones, not every one. Among approximately 100,000 clones listed, about 93% were seen once. Sequencing was done on a sample of PBMCs. This TCR was sampled from a woman in her twenties or thirties in good health and CMV-seropositive. V and J are TRBV5-8 and TRBJ2-1; 8 positions match TRBD1. The CDR3 DNA reads TGTGCCAGCAGCTCCCGGACAGGGACTTACAATGAGCAGTTCTTC. Translated, it gives CASSSRTGTYNEQFF.